The present T cell receptor (beta chain) was sequenced within a study of T cells in Graves' hyperthyroidism and ophthalmopathy. Study outcomes and limitations: For ophthalmopathy, model prediction preceded onset by a median around six months. Patients with ophthalmopathy were separated from those with stable hyperthyroidism by a 13 V-J model.

The germline V gene encodes CDR1 DFQATT and CDR2 SNEGSKA (reference sequence). The CDR3 is made up of 19 amino acids. The investigators amplified TCR beta CDR3 regions from RNA transcripts. A set of HTBI primers served as the primers for a first-round RT-PCR of the TCR CDR3. TCRdb called the multiplex PCR reads again in MiXCR, with one record for every CDR3 protein. The sample has 640,000 or so distinct CDR3 sequences, approximately 15% seen once. Researchers barred patients who had uncontrolled infection, other autoimmune disease, pregnancy or lactation. On this clonotype itself: The antigen is unknown. The junction does not match germline at one end; this may be a read error.

Input material: blood. The source of this sequence is a woman aged 18-29 years with Graves' ophthalmopathy. The rearrangement links TRBV20-1 to TRBJ2-1, with 8 bases aligning to TRBD2. In DNA, the CDR3 is TGCAGTGCTCCTCGCCTGTTGGGGTCAGCGGGAGTTTCCTACGATGAGCAGTTCTTC. This sequence encodes CSAPRLLGSAGVSYDEQFF.